This T cell receptor (beta chain) emerged from a study of blood T cell repertoires in COVID-19. Overall study: Whether acute or convalescent, the COVID-19 samples came from the United States, Italy and Spain. Sources were T cells, B-cell-depleted T cells, or PBMCs; the material itself was cDNA or gDNA.

The germline V and J ends were trimmed by 0 bases and 0 bases, with 9 bases remaining between them. In germline, CDR1 is GTSNPN, CDR2 SVGIG (reference sequence). The length of the CDR3 is 16 residues. In the original workflow: By means of reference gene primer amplification, nucleated cell counts were estimated. Sequenced by immunoSEQ multiplex PCR; TCRdb stores in-frame clones only, minus some. V, J and clone size were drawn from that table, and D and trimming were deduced from the DNA. The sample consists of fewer than 150,000 clones, about 86% of them appearing once. The sequenced sample consisted of peripheral blood. The clonotype comes from a woman between 45 and 65 years old with acute or convalescent COVID-19. V usage is TRBV30 and J usage is TRBJ1-6; a possible D gene is TRBD1 (5 bases). CDR3 in amino acids: CAWSVGGTSYNSPLHF. In DNA form, the CDR3 reads TGTGCCTGGAGTGTTGGGGGGACCTCCTATAATTCACCCCTCCACTTT.